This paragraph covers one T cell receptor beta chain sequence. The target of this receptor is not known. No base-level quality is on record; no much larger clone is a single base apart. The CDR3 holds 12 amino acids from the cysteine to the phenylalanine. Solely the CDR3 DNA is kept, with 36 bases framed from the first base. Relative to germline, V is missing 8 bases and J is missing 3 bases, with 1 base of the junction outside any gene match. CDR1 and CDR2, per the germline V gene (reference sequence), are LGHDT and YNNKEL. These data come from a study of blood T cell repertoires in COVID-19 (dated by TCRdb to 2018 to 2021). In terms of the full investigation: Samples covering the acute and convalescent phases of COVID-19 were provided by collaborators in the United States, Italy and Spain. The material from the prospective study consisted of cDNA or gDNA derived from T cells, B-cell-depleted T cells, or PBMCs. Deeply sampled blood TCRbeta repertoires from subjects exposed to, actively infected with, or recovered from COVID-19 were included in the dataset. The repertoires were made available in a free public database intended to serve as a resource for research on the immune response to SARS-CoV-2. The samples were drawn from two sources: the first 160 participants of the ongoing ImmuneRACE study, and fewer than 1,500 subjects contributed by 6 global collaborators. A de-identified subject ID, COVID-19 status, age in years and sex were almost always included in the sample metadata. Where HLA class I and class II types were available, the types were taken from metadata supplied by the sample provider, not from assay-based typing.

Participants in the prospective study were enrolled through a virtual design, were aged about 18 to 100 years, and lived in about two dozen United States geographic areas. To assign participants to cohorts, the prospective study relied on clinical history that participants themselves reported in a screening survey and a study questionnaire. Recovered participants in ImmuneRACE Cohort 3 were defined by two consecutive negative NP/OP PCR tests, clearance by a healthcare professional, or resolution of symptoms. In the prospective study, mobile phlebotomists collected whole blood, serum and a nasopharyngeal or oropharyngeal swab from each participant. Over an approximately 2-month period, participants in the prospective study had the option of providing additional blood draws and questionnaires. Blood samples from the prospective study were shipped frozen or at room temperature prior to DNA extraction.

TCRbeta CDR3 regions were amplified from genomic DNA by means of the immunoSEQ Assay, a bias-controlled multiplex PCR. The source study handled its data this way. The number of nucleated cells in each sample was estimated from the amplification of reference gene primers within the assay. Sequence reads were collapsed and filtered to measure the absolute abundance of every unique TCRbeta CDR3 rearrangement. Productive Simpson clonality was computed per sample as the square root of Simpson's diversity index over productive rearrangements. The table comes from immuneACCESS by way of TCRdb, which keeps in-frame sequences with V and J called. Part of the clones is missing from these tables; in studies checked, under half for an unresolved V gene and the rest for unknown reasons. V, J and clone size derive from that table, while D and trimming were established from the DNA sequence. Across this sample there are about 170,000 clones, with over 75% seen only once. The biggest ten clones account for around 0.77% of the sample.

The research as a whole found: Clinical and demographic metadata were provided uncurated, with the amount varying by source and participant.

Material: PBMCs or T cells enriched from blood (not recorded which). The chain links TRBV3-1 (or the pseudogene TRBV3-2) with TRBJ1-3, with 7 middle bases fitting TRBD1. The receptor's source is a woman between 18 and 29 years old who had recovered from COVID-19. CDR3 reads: CASRDSGNTIYF. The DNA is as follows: TGTGCCAGCCGGGACAGTGGAAACACCATATATTTT.